The T cell receptor (beta chain) under discussion was sequenced for a study of cytomegalovirus exposure and HLA in healthy donors. For this clone: Its target is unknown.

This PCR relied on a set of 60 Vbeta primers and 13 Jbeta primers. The table came from immunoSEQ multiplex PCR; TCRdb's copy has only in-frame clones and leaves some out. Recorded for this sample: approximately 27,000 clones. Findings and limits, study-wide: A few CMV-associated chains proved CMV antigen-specific in vitro. In a later analysis, CMV-associated beta chains were mostly HLA-associated, it appeared. Most TCR beta V segments were productive about 87% or about 30% of the time in an earlier analysis.

This CDR3 contains 14 residues. The germline CDR1 and CDR2 sequences are MGHDK and SYGVNS. V was trimmed by 4 bases and J by 4 bases, leaving 13 bases between them. This receptor was taken from a man aged 25-45 years in good health and CMV-seronegative. The chain has TRBV25-1 and TRBJ1-1; the D gene is possibly TRBD1 (5 bases). The sequencing sample was made of PBMCs. The CDR3 DNA reads as TGTGCCAGCAGTGCTAAAATGGGGGGCACTGAAGCTTTCTTT. Translating it yields CASSAKMGGTEAFF.